This T cell receptor beta chain emerged from a study of T cell responses to AZD1222 COVID-19 vaccine. Study-level findings and limits: Repertoires were sampled only after the peak T cell response. Females made up more of the donors, who were largely white British, and clonal diversity may have come out too low.

Germline assignment: CDR1 LNHDA and CDR2 SQIVND (reference sequence). V was clipped by 4 bases and J by 6 bases, with 18 bases between them. The CDR3 runs to 15 residues. Clones were sequenced by immunoSEQ multiplex PCR, and TCRdb holds only the in-frame ones, with some missing. The data show some 180,000 clones, around 94% seen once. Of note for this clone: No antigen is known for it.

Specimen: peripheral blood, collected 28 days after the second AZD1222 dose. The V call is TRBV19, the J call TRBJ1-1; D gene unclear. The clonotype originates from an adult who received the AZD1222 COVID-19 vaccine. The CDR3 reads CASSTSQVVKAEAFF. CDR3 in DNA: TGTGCCAGTAGTACCTCGCAGGTGGTGAAGGCTGAAGCTTTCTTT.